This T cell receptor beta chain appears in the sequencing data of a study of blood T cells in healthy people across ages. Turning to the study itself: Per every two T cells, about one barcoded beta molecule was captured by template switching.

Peripheral blood samples of 9 to 10 milliliters were drawn from each donor. The table lists this clonotype with a few counts. A J-beta primer mix and a sample-barcoded 5' primer were used in a second PCR of roughly 6 to 12 cycles. TCRdb re-called the 5' RACE reads through MiXCR, storing one row per CDR3 protein. Seen here are hundreds of thousands of distinct CDR3 sequences, around 45% observed once, and the top ten hold around a third. This CDR3 has 16 residues. CDR1 is LGHNA, CDR2 YNFKEQ, per germline. V lost 3 bases and J lost 1; bases outside the gene matches: 6. The sequence came from a woman aged 55-69 years in good health. The chain is built from TRBV4-2 and TRBJ1-1; 9 bases line up with TRBD1. The sequenced sample consisted of blood. CDR3 region: CASSHATGGSNTEAFF. For the CDR3, the DNA is TGTGCCAGCAGCCATGCGACAGGGGGTTCGAACACTGAAGCTTTCTTT.